The following is a T cell receptor (beta chain) sequence with its context. Its antigen remains unidentified. Method: immunoSEQ multiplex PCR; TCRdb's copy keeps in-frame clones and lacks some. The sample shows roughly 46,000 clones, approximately 82% of them seen only once. The data belong to a study of OX40 agonist ivuxolimab in advanced cancers. General study results and limits: Clones of CD4+ and CD8+ blood T cells grew by week 6 at doses of 0.1 to 3.0 mg/kg. There were also nonresponders showing low normalized T-cell clonal expansion. CD8+ T cells averaged more expanded clones than CD4+.

The CDR3 length is 15 residues. The germline gives CDR1 SNHLY, CDR2 FYNNEI. J was trimmed by 5 bases and V by 1 base; bases with no gene match: 6. This clonotype originated in an adult with an advanced solid tumor such as melanoma, head and neck, liver or kidney cancer. Sequenced material: CD4+ or CD8+ T cells sorted from blood, taken in a trial of the OX40 agonist ivuxolimab. This chain joins TRBV2 and TRBJ1-1; 8 bases are shared with TRBD1. The chain's CDR3 is CASSEGRGLGTEAFF. CDR3 DNA sequence: TGTGCCAGCAGTGAAGGCAGGGGGCTGGGTACTGAAGCTTTCTTT. The full variable domain, completed using reference TRBV2 and TRBJ1-1, is EPEVTQTPSHQVTQMGQEVILRCVPISNHLYFYWYRQILGQKVEFLVSFYNNEISEKSEIFDDQFSVERPDGSNFTLKIRSTKLEDSAMYFCASSEGRGLGTEAFFGQGTRLTVV.